The 6 T cell receptor beta chains below come from one sample, sequenced in a study of long-term antiretroviral therapy in people with HIV. An immunoSEQ assay, version v3.0, was performed at survey level. Clones were sequenced by immunoSEQ multiplex PCR, and TCRdb holds only the in-frame ones, with some missing. The sample includes roughly 34,000 clones, about 88% of them seen just once. The material sequenced was unsorted PBMCs, taken around 2.7 years before starting antiretroviral therapy. The receptors here all came from a woman in her twenties or thirties with HIV.

The chain employs TRBV27 and TRBJ1-1; D ambiguous. The germline V and J ends were trimmed by 6 bases and 1 base, with 6 bases remaining between them. Germline V CDR1 and CDR2: MNHEY, SMNVEV (reference sequence). CDR3 length equals 12 residues. Here the CDR3 DNA reads TGTGCCAGCAGCCAACGGAACACTGAAGCTTTCTTT. As protein: CASSQRNTEAFF.

The genes are TRBV10-3 and TRBJ2-1; 7 bases line up with TRBD2. Germline V gives CDR1 ENHRY, CDR2 SYGVKD. The CDR3 spans 14 residues. Trimming cost V 3 bases and J 7 bases; bases outside gene matches: 6. CDR3 in DNA: TGTGCCATCAGTGAAACAAGGGGAGGGAATGAGCAGTTCTTC. It translates to CAISETRGGNEQFF.

Note on this clone: This same CDR3 is encoded by further DNA sequences in the sample. The V gene is TRBV19, the J gene TRBJ2-7; 8 nucleotides align to TRBD2. Per germline, CDR1 LNHDA and CDR2 SQIVND (reference sequence). V lost 6 bases and J lost 3; bases outside the gene matches: 4. CDR3 size: 13 residues. The CDR3 bases are TGTGCCAGTAGCCCCGGGACTAGCTACGAGCAGTACTTC. Amino acids: CASSPGTSYEQYF.

The chain links TRBV5-8 to TRBJ1-2; D unclear. There are 13 residues in the CDR3. Trimming pared 0 bases from V and 6 bases from J, leaving 9 bases between. CDR1 is SGHTS and CDR2 is YDEGEE in the germline V gene. The CDR3 sequence is CASSLVRVDGYTF. In nucleotides, the CDR3 is TGTGCCAGCAGCTTGGTCCGGGTTGATGGCTACACCTTC.

A few counts support this clone. The J gene is TRBJ1-6, the V gene TRBV7-9; 9 bases map to TRBD1. V was clipped by 1 base and J by 7 bases; unmatched bases: 2. The CDR3 covers 15 residues. Germline V CDR1 and CDR2: SEHNR, FQNEAQ (reference sequence). The CDR3 is CASSLEGQGNSPLHF. The CDR3 DNA sequence: TGTGCCAGCAGCTTAGAGGGACAGGGCAATTCACCCCTCCACTTT.

This clone was detected once. The CDR3 nucleotides are TGTGCCAGCAGCCGCGGGGGGAACTATGGCTACACCTTC. It yields the protein CASSRGGNYGYTF. The V gene is TRBV14, the J gene TRBJ1-2; tentatively, D is TRBD1 (5 bases). Germline lookup yields CDR1 SGHDN and CDR2 FVKESK. The V end lost 4 bases, the J end lost 2 bases, and 8 bases lay between the germline ends. The CDR3 is 13 amino acids.